This is a list of T cell receptor beta chains from one sample in a study of blood T cell repertoires in COVID-19. TCRdb's copy holds only in-frame clones and misses some; the assay was immunoSEQ multiplex PCR. The sample shows roughly 240,000 clones, around 85% of them seen only once. Sequenced material: peripheral blood. The source is a man aged 50 or older with COVID-19, enrolled during active disease. Each CDR3 is given with its conserved first and last residue. The order of the fields is clone size, V gene, D gene, J gene, CDR3 protein, CDR3 DNA. A D gene is named only where the DNA matches it firmly. The size field is filled for only some rows; it gives once, few, many or a size class.

size: .
V: TRBV27
D: .
J: TRBJ1-4
CDR3: CATRGLNLEKLFF
DNA: TGTGCCACCAGGGGACTGAACCTTGAAAAACTGTTTTTT

size: .
V: TRBV29-1
D: TRBD1
J: TRBJ2-7
CDR3: CSVAGTGLYEQYF
DNA: TGCAGCGTCGCCGGGACAGGGCTCTACGAGCAGTACTTC

size: .
V: TRBV12-3/TRBV12-4
D: .
J: TRBJ2-7
CDR3: CASSFMYEQYF
DNA: TGTGCCAGCAGTTTTATGTACGAGCAGTACTTC

size: .
V: TRBV5-1
D: .
J: TRBJ1-1
CDR3: CASSLDRYMNTEAFF
DNA: TGCGCCAGCAGCTTGGATCGGTATATGAACACTGAAGCTTTCTTT

size: .
V: TRBV19
D: .
J: TRBJ1-1
CDR3: CATRNTEAFF
DNA: TGTGCCACCCGTAACACTGAAGCTTTCTTT

size: many
V: TRBV27
D: .
J: TRBJ2-7
CDR3: CASKLTSNSYEQYF
DNA: TGTGCCAGCAAACTGACAAGTAACTCCTACGAGCAGTACTTC

size: once
V: TRBV6-2/TRBV6-3
D: .
J: TRBJ1-1
CDR3: CASSRIRDGLMNTEAFF
DNA: TGTGCCAGCAGTCGTATCCGGGACGGACTAATGAACACTGAAGCTTTCTTT

size: .
V: TRBV6-5
D: TRBD1
J: TRBJ2-5
CDR3: CASNPDRGQETQYF
DNA: TGTGCCAGCAATCCGGACAGGGGGCAGGAGACCCAGTACTTC

size: .
V: TRBV10-3
D: TRBD1
J: TRBJ2-5
CDR3: CAIRTGQDQETQYF
DNA: TGTGCCATCAGGACGGGACAGGACCAAGAGACCCAGTACTTC

size: .
V: TRBV9
D: .
J: TRBJ2-5
CDR3: CASSVAPLQETQYF
DNA: TGTGCCAGCAGCGTAGCACCGCTACAAGAGACCCAGTACTTC

size: .
V: TRBV3-1/TRBV3-2
D: TRBD1
J: TRBJ1-2
CDR3: CASSQDRTGWGYTF
DNA: TGTGCCAGCAGCCAAGACCGGACAGGTTGGGGCTACACCTTC

size: .
V: TRBV12-3/TRBV12-4
D: .
J: TRBJ2-7
CDR3: CASRGTGDYEQYF
DNA: TGTGCCAGCAGAGGGACGGGAGATTACGAGCAGTACTTC

size: .
V: TRBV25-1
D: .
J: TRBJ1-6
CDR3: CASSDQSQYSPLHF
DNA: TGTGCCAGCAGTGACCAGTCCCAGTATTCACCCCTCCACTTT

size: few
V: TRBV7-2
D: .
J: TRBJ2-3
CDR3: CASSFASDTQYF
DNA: TGTGCCAGCAGTTTTGCCAGTGATACGCAGTATTTT

size: once
V: TRBV2
D: TRBD1
J: TRBJ2-7
CDR3: CASNLQGYNYEQYF
DNA: TGTGCCAGCAATTTACAGGGGTATAACTACGAGCAGTACTTC

size: .
V: TRBV3-1/TRBV3-2
D: .
J: TRBJ1-1
CDR3: CASSQESVTEAFF
DNA: TGTGCCAGCAGCCAAGAGTCAGTTACTGAAGCTTTCTTT

size: .
V: TRBV5-1
D: .
J: TRBJ2-5
CDR3: CASSLAGSETQYF
DNA: TGCGCCAGCAGCTTGGCCGGGTCGGAGACCCAGTACTTC

size: .
V: TRBV11-3
D: .
J: TRBJ1-2
CDR3: CASSLDSSGSGYTF
DNA: TGTGCCAGCAGCTTAGATTCCAGCGGGAGCGGCTACACCTTC

size: .
V: TRBV28
D: TRBD1
J: TRBJ1-5
CDR3: CASSFWGQENQPQHF
DNA: TGTGCCAGCAGTTTTTGGGGACAGGAAAATCAGCCCCAGCATTTT

size: .
V: TRBV6-1
D: .
J: TRBJ2-1
CDR3: CASSEYPGASYNEQFF
DNA: TGTGCCAGCAGTGAATACCCAGGGGCCTCCTACAATGAGCAGTTCTTC

size: .
V: TRBV7-2
D: .
J: TRBJ1-5
CDR3: CASSSQGRGQPQHF
DNA: TGTGCCAGCAGCTCTCAGGGTAGAGGTCAGCCCCAGCATTTT

size: .
V: TRBV4-2
D: TRBD2
J: TRBJ2-3
CDR3: CASSQDPRSGAGAETDTQYF
DNA: TGTGCCAGCAGCCAAGATCCTCGGTCGGGAGCGGGGGCGGAAACAGATACGCAGTATTTT

size: .
V: TRBV29-1
D: TRBD2
J: TRBJ2-1
CDR3: CSVVPLAGILNEQFF
DNA: TGCAGCGTTGTACCCCTAGCGGGGATATTGAATGAGCAGTTCTTC

size: .
V: TRBV21-1
D: .
J: TRBJ2-7
CDR3: CASSPQCGPDEQYF
DNA: TGTGCCAGCAGCCCCCAGTGCGGGCCTGACGAGCAGTACTTC

size: .
V: TRBV3-1/TRBV3-2
D: TRBD1
J: TRBJ2-3
CDR3: CASRDRGGFGTDTQYF
DNA: TGTGCCAGCAGGGACAGGGGAGGGTTTGGCACAGATACGCAGTATTTT

size: .
V: TRBV11-2
D: TRBD1
J: TRBJ1-3
CDR3: CASSITGTGVFGNTIYF
DNA: TGTGCCAGCAGCATAACCGGGACAGGGGTATTTGGAAACACCATATATTTT

size: once
V: TRBV2
D: .
J: TRBJ1-2
CDR3: CASSVGGYGYTF
DNA: TGTGCCAGCAGTGTCGGAGGTTATGGCTACACCTTC

size: .
V: TRBV19
D: .
J: TRBJ1-5
CDR3: CASSGTGDQPQHF
DNA: TGTGCCAGTAGTGGGACGGGAGATCAGCCCCAGCATTTT

size: .
V: TRBV6-5
D: .
J: TRBJ2-7
CDR3: CAKKDRPLCYEQYF
DNA: TGTGCCAAAAAGGACAGACCTCTATGCTACGAGCAGTACTTC

size: few
V: TRBV28
D: TRBD1
J: TRBJ2-7
CDR3: CASSENRGFNEQYF
DNA: TGTGCCAGCAGTGAGAACAGGGGGTTCAACGAGCAGTACTTC

size: .
V: TRBV6-2/TRBV6-3
D: .
J: TRBJ2-2
CDR3: CASSYSTSRRTGELFF
DNA: TGTGCCAGCAGTTACTCGACTAGTCGGAGAACCGGGGAGCTGTTTTTT

size: few
V: TRBV28
D: TRBD1
J: TRBJ1-5
CDR3: CASSFGTGGLRQPQHF
DNA: TGTGCCAGCAGTTTCGGGACAGGGGGTTTGAGACAGCCCCAGCATTTT